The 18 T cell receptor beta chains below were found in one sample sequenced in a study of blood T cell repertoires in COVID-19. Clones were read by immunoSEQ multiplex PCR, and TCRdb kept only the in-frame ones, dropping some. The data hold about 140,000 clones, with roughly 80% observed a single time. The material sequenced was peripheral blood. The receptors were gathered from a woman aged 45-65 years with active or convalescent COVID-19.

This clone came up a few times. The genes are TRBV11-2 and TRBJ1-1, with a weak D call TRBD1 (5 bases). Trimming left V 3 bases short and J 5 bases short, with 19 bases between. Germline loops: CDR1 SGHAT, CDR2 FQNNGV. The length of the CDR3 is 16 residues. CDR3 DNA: TGTGCCAGCAGCTTTGGGTCAGGGCAAGGGCGGACTGAAGCTTTCTTT. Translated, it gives CASSFGSGQGRTEAFF. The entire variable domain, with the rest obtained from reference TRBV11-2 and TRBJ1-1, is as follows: EAGVAQSPRYKIIEKRQSVAFWCNPISGHATLYWYQQILGQGPKLLIQFQNNGVVDDSQLPKDRFSAERLKGVDSTLKIQPAKLEDSAVYLCASSFGSGQGRTEAFFGQGTRLTVV.

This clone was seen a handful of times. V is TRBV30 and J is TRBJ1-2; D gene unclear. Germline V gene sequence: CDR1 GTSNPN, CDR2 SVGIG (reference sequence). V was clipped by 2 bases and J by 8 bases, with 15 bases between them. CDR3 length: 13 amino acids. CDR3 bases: TGTGCCTGGAGTCGAGACAAACCTAAGGGCTACACCTTC. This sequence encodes CAWSRDKPKGYTF.

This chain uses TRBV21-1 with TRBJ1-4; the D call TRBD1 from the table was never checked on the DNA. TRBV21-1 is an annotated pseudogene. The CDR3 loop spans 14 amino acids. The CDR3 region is CASSPDSANEKLFF. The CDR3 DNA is TGTGCCAGCAGCCCGGACAGCGCTAATGAAAAACTGTTTTTT.

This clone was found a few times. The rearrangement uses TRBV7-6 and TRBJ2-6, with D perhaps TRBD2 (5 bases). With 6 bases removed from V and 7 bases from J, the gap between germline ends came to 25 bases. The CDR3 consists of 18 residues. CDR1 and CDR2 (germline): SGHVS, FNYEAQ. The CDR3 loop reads CASSPIPPWTDLANVLTF. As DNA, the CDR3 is TGTGCCAGCAGTCCTATCCCGCCCTGGACGGACTTAGCCAACGTCCTGACTTTC.

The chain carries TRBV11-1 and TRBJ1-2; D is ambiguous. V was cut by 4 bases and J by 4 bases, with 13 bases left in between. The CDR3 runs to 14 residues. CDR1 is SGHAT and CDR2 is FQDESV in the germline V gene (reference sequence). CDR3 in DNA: TGTGCCAGCAGCTCCCACGGTGGTGCCTATGGCTACACCTTC. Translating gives CASSSHGGAYGYTF.

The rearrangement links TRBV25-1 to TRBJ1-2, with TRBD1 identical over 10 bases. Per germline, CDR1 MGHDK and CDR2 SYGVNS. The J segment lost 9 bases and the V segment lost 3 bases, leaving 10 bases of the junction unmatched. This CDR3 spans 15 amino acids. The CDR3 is CASSDTLDRGISYTF. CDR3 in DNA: TGTGCCAGCAGTGACACACTGGACAGGGGGATTAGCTACACCTTC.

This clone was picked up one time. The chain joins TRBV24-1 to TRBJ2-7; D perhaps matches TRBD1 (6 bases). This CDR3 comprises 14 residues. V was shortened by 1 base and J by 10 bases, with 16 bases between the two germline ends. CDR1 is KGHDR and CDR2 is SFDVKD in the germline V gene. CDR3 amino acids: CATSDFGAIQGQYF. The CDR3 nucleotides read TGTGCCACCAGTGATTTCGGCGCTATACAGGGCCAGTACTTC.

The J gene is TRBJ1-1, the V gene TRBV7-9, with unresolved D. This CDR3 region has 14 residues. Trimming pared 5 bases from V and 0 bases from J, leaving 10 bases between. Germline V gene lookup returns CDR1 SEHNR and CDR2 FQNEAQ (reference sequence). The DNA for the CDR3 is TGTGCCAGCAGCGGGCAGCACATGAACACTGAAGCTTTCTTT. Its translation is CASSGQHMNTEAFF.

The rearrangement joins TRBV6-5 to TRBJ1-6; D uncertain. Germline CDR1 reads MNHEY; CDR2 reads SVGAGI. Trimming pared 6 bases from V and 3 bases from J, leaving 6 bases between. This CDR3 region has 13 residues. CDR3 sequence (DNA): TGTGCCAGCAGAGGACTCTATAATTCACCCCTCCACTTT. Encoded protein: CASRGLYNSPLHF.

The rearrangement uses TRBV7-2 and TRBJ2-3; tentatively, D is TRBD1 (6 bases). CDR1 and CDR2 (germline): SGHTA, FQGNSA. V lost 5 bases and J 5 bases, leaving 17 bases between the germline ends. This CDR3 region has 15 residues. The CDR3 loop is CASSPTGLERDTQYF. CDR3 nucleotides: TGTGCCAGCAGCCCAACAGGGTTAGAAAGAGATACGCAGTATTTT.

The CDR3 loop is CASSRAGLNTEAFF. CDR3 bases: TGTGCCAGCTCCCGGGCAGGGCTGAACACTGAAGCTTTCTTT. The chain joins TRBV28 to TRBJ1-1, with D tentatively TRBD1 (5 bases). Trimming shortened V by 8 bases and J by 0 bases, and 13 bases separated the two germline ends. Germline V gives CDR1 MDHEN, CDR2 SYDVKM. CDR3 length equals 14 residues.

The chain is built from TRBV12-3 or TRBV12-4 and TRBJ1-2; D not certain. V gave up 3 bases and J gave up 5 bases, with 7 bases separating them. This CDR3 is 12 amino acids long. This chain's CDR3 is CASSFQDYGYTF. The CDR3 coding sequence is TGTGCCAGCAGTTTCCAGGATTATGGCTACACCTTC.

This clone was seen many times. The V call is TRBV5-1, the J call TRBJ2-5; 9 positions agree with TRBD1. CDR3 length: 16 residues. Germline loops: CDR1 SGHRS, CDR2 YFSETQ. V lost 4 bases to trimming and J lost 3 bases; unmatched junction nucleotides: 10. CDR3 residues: CASSPTGTGREETQYF. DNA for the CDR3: TGCGCCAGCAGCCCGACCGGGACAGGGAGAGAAGAGACCCAGTACTTC.

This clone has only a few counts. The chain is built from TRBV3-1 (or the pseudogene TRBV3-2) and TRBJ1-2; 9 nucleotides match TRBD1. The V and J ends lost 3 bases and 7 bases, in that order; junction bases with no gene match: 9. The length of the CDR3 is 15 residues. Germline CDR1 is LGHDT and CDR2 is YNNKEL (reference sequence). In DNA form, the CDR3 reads TGTGCCAGCAGCCAGACTCACAGGGGGCTAACTGGCTACACCTTC. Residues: CASSQTHRGLTGYTF.

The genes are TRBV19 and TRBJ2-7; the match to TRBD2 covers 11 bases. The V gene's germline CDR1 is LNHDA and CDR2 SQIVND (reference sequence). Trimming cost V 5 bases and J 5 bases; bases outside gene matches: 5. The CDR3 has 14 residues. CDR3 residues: CASSEGLAAHEQYF. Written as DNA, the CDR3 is TGTGCCAGTAGTGAGGGACTAGCGGCCCACGAGCAGTACTTC.

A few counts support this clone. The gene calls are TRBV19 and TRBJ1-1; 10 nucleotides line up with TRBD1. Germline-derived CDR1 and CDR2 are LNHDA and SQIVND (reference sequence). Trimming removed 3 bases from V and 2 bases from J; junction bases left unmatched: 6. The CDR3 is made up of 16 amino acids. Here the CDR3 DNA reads TGTGCCAGTAGTATGTTAAGGACAGGGGGAAACACTGAAGCTTTCTTT. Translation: CASSMLRTGGNTEAFF.

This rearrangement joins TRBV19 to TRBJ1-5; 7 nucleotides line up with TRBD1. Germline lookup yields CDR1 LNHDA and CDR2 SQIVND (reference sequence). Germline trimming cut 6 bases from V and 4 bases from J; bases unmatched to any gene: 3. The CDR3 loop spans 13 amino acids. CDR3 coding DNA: TGTGCCAGTAGCGCGACAGGGAATCAGCCCCAGCATTTT. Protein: CASSATGNQPQHF.

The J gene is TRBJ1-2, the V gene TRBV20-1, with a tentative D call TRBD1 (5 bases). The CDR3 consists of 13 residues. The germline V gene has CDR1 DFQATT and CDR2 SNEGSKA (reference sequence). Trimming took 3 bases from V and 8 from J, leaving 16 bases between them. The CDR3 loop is CSASSSQGYGYTF. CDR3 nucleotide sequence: TGCAGTGCTAGTTCTTCCCAGGGTTACGGCTACACCTTC.